What follows is one T cell receptor beta chain and its context. These data belong to a study of T cell responses to AZD1222 COVID-19 vaccine. Assay: immunoSEQ multiplex PCR; the TCRdb copy retains only in-frame clones and omits some. The repertoire holds fewer than 150,000 clones, approximately 93% seen once, with approximately 3.3% in the top ten. The length of the CDR3 is 13 residues. Trimming pared 0 bases from V and 6 bases from J, leaving 8 bases between. Germline V gene sequence: CDR1 MNHEY, CDR2 SVGAGI. This specimen consisted of peripheral blood, obtained on day 0 of AZD1222 vaccination. This chain uses TRBV6-5 with TRBJ1-1; tentatively, D is TRBD1 (5 bases). The origin of this receptor is an adult in good health. The CDR3, as DNA: TGTGCCAGCAGTTACTCGGCCAGGGCTGAAGCTTTCTTT. It encodes CASSYSARAEAFF.